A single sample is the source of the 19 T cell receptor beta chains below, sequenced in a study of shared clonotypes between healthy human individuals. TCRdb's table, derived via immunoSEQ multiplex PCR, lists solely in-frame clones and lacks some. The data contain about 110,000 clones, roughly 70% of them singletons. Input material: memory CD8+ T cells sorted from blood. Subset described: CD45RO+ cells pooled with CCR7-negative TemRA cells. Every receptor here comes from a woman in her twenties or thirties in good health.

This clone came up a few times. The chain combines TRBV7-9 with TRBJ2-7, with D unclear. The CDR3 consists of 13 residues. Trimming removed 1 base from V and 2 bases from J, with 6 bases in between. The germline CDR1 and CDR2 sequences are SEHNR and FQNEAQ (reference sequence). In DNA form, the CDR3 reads TGTGCCAGCAGCTTAGGTGAAGCCTACGAGCAGTACTTC. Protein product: CASSLGEAYEQYF.

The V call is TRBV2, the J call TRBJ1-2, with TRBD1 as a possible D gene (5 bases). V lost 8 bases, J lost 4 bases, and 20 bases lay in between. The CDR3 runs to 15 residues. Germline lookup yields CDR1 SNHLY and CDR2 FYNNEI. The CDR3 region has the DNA TGTGCCAGCCTCATCCCCCTTCAGGGTAGCTATGGCTACACCTTC. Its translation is CASLIPLQGSYGYTF. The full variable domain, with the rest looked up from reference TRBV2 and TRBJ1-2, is EPEVTQTPSHQVTQMGQEVILRCVPISNHLYFYWYRQILGQKVEFLVSFYNNEISEKSEIFDDQFSVERPDGSNFTLKIRSTKLEDSAMYFCASLIPLQGSYGYTFGSGTRLTVV.

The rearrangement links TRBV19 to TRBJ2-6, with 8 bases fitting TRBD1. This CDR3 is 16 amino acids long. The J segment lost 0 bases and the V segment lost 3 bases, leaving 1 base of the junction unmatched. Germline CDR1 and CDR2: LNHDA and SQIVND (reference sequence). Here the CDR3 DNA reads TGTGCCAGTAGTATGACAGGGGCCTCTGGGGCCAACGTCCTGACTTTC. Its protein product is CASSMTGASGANVLTF.

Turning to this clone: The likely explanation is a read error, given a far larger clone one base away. The DNA for the CDR3 is TGTGCCAGCAGTGAAGGGATCAGCGAGGGCATTGAAGCTTTCTTT. Encoded protein: CASSEGISEGIEAFF. The chain uses TRBV6-1 and TRBJ1-1; D ambiguous. Trimming cost V 1 base and J 7 bases, with 16 bases left between them. CDR3 length equals 15 residues. Germline V lookup: CDR1 MNHNS, CDR2 SASEGT.

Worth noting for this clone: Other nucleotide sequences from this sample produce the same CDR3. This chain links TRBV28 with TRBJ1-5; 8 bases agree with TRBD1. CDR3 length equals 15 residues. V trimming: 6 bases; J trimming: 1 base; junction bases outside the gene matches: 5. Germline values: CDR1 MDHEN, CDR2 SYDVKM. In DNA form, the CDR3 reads TGTGCCAGCAGCGCTACAGGGGGAAGCAATCAGCCCCAGCATTTT. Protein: CASSATGGSNQPQHF. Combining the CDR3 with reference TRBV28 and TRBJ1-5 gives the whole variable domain DVKVTQSSRYLVKRTGEKVFLECVQDMDHENMFWYRQDPGLGLRLIYFSYDVKMKEKGDIPEGYSVSREKKERFSLILESASTNQTSMYLCASSATGGSNQPQHFGDGTRLSIL.

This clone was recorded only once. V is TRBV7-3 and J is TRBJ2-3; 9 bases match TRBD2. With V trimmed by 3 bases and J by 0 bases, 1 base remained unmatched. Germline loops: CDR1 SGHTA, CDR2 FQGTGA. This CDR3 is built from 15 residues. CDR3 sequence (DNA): TGTGCCAGCAGCTTTGCGGGAGGGAGCACAGATACGCAGTATTTT. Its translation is CASSFAGGSTDTQYF.

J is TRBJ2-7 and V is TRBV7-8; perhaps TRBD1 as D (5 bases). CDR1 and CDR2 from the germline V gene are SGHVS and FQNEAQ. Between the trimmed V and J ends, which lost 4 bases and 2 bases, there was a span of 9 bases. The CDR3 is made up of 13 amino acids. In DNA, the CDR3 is TGTGCCAGCAGCTACGGACAACCCTACGAGCAGTACTTC. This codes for CASSYGQPYEQYF.

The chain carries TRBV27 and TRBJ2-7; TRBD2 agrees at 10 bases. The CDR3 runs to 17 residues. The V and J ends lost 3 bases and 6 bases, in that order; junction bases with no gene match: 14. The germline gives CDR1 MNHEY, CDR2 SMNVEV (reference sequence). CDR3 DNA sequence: TGTGCCAGCAGTTTTGGGGGGGTAGCGGGAGGAAGTTTCGAGCAGTACTTC. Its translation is CASSFGGVAGGSFEQYF.

The CDR3 here is CASSESGGRDPDTQYF. In DNA, the CDR3 is TGTGCCAGCAGTGAATCCGGGGGAAGAGACCCAGATACGCAGTATTTT. The chain joins TRBV25-1 to TRBJ2-3; perhaps TRBD2 as D (6 bases). This CDR3 comprises 16 residues. V was cut by 1 base and J by 4 bases, with 15 bases left in between. CDR1 and CDR2 from the germline V gene are MGHDK and SYGVNS.

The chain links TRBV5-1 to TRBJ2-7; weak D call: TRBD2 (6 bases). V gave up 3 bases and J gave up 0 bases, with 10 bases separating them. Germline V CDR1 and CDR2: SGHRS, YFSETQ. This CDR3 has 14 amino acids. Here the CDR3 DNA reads TGCGCCAGCAGCTCCGGGGACTTCTCCTACGAGCAGTACTTC. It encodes CASSSGDFSYEQYF.

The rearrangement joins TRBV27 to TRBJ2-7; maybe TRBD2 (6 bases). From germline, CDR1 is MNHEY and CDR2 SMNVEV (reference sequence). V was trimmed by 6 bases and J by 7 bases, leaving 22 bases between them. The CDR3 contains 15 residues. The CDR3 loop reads CASSGSGTRLGEQYF. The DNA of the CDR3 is TGTGCCAGCAGCGGCTCCGGGACTCGCCTTGGAGAGCAGTACTTC.

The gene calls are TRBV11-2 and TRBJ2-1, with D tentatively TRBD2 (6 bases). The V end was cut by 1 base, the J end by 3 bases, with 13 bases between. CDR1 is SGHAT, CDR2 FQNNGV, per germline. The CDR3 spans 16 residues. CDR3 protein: CASSLVSRRGYNEQFF. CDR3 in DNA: TGTGCCAGCAGCTTAGTATCCCGGCGGGGCTACAATGAGCAGTTCTTC.

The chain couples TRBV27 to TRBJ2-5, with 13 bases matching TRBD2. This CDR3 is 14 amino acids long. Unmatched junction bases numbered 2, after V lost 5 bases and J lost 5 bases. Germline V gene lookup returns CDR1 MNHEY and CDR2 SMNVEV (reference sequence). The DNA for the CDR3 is TGTGCCAGCAGTCTACTAGCGGGAGGGGAGACCCAGTACTTC. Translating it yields CASSLLAGGETQYF.

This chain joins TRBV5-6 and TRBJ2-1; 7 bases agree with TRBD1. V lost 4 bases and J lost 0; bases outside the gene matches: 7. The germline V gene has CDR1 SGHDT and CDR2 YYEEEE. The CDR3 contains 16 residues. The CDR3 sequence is CASSIWTGSSYNEQFF. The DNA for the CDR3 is TGTGCCAGCAGCATCTGGACAGGTAGCTCCTACAATGAGCAGTTCTTC.

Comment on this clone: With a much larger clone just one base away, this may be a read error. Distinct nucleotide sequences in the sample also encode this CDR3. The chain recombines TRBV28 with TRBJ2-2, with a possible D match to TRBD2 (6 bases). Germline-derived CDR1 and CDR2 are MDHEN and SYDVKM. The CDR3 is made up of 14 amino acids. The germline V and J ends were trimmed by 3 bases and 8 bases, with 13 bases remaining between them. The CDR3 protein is CASSFALASGELFF. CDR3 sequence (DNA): TGTGCCAGCAGTTTCGCCCTAGCGTCTGGGGAGCTGTTTTTT. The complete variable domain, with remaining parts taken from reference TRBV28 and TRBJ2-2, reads DVKVTQSSRYLVKRTGEKVFLECVQDMDHENMFWYRQDPGLGLRLIYFSYDVKMKEKGDIPEGYSVSREKKERFSLILESASTNQTSMYLCASSFALASGELFFGEGSRLTVL.

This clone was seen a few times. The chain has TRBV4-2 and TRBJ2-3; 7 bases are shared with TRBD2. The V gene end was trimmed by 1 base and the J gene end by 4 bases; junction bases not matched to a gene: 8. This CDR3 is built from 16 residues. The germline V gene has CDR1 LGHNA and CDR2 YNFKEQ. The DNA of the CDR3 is TGTGCCAGCAGCCAAGGTGGCGGGAGCGGCGCAGATACGCAGTATTTT. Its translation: CASSQGGGSGADTQYF.

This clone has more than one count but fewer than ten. The CDR3 protein is CASSLGSFTDTQYF. Here the CDR3 DNA reads TGTGCCAGCAGTCTCGGTTCTTTCACAGATACGCAGTATTTT. The J gene is TRBJ2-3, the V gene TRBV28, with unresolved D. Germline CDR1 reads MDHEN; CDR2 reads SYDVKM. CDR3 size: 14 residues. V gave up 5 bases and J gave up 2 bases, with 11 bases separating them.

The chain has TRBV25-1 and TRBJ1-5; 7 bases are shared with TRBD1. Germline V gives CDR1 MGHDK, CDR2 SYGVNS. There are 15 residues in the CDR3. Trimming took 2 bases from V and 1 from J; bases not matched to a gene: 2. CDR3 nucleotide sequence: TGTGCCAGCAGTGAACAGGGGGAAAGCAATCAGCCCCAGCATTTT. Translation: CASSEQGESNQPQHF.

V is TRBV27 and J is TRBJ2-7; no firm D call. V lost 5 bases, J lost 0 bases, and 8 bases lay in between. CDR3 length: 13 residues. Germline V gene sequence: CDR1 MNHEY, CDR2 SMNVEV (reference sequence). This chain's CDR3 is CASSPLDSYEQYF. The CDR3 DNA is TGTGCCAGCAGTCCTTTGGACTCCTACGAGCAGTACTTC.